The rows below give T cell receptor beta chains drawn from one sample of a study of blood T cell repertoires in COVID-19. Profiling relied on immunoSEQ multiplex PCR, and the TCRdb table lists in-frame clones only, not all of them. The table includes over 50,000 clones, 65% to 90% detected once. What was sequenced was peripheral blood. The receptors originated from a human donor in a cohort sampled during active COVID-19. Each CDR3 is given with its conserved first and last residue. The D gene is left open where the match is weak. Only some rows state a clone size, as once, few, many or a class for expanded clones.

TRBV15	TRBJ1-5	TRBD1	-	TGTGCCACCAGCAGAGACAGGGGGCTTGGGCAGCCCCAGCATTTT	CATSRDRGLGQPQHF
TRBV9	TRBJ2-2	TRBD2	-	TGTGCCAGCAGCGTAGCAGGACTAGCGGAGGCCGGGGAGCTGTTTTTT	CASSVAGLAEAGELFF
TRBV28	TRBJ2-5	TRBD2	few	TGTGCCAGCAGCCAAAAATCCGGGACTAGCGGGACCCAAGAGACCCAGTACTTC	CASSQKSGTSGTQETQYF
TRBV6-5	TRBJ1-6	TRBD1	-	TGTGCCACCGGACAGGGAAATTCACCCCTCCACTTT	CATGQGNSPLHF
TRBV5-1	TRBJ1-4	-	once	TGCGCCAGCCGCTCCCAGGGTCCGAGTGAAAAACTGTTTTTT	CASRSQGPSEKLFF
TRBV5-4	TRBJ2-1	-	-	TGTGCCAGCAGCGGTCAAGAGGCGGGGTCCTACAATGAGCAGTTCTTC	CASSGQEAGSYNEQFF
TRBV7-2	TRBJ2-5	-	-	TGTGCCAGCAGCCTGGACTACCAAGAGACCCAGTACTTC	CASSLDYQETQYF
TRBV3-1/TRBV3-2	TRBJ2-5	TRBD2	-	TGTGCCAGCAGCCATTTTAGCGGGGGGAGGGAAACCCAGTACTTC	CASSHFSGGRETQYF
TRBV6-1	TRBJ1-5	TRBD1	-	TGTGCCAGCAGTGAAGCGCTCGACAGGGGGCGGAATCAGCCCCAGCATTTT	CASSEALDRGRNQPQHF
TRBV18	TRBJ2-1	TRBD2	-	TGTGCCAGCTCACCGGCGGGAGGGAGCTCCTACAATGAGCAGTTCTTC	CASSPAGGSSYNEQFF
TRBV7-8	TRBJ1-5	TRBD1	-	TGTGCCAGCAGCCCCAGGGGGACAGGGGGTCATCAGCCCCAGCATTTT	CASSPRGTGGHQPQHF
TRBV3-1/TRBV3-2	TRBJ2-5	-	-	TGTGCCAGCAGTCAAGGCCCCGTCGGGACCCAGTACTTC	CASSQGPVGTQYF
TRBV6-1	TRBJ2-7	TRBD1	few	TGTGCCAGCATCAAGGACAGGGCCGCCTACGAGCAGTACTTC	CASIKDRAAYEQYF
TRBV11-2	TRBJ2-7	-	-	TGTGCCAGCAGCCTCGACCTAGCCCTCTTCTGGGAGCAGTACTTC	CASSLDLALFWEQYF
TRBV6-1	TRBJ2-1	-	-	TGTGCCAGCAGTGAAGCGAAGGGGCCTCGGAAGTTCTTC	CASSEAKGPRKFF